This T cell receptor (beta chain) was recovered during a study of cytomegalovirus exposure and HLA in healthy donors. Study results and caveats: An apparent linkage of common viral pathogens to several of the most significant clusters emerged in a later analysis. Reportedly, diagnosis of cytomegalovirus status by the classifier showed high specificity and sensitivity. Looking again later, the authors saw that most CMV-associated TCR beta chains seemed HLA-restricted. Overall, roughly 170 TCR beta chains were annotated as cytomegalovirus-associated.

The PCR ran on 60 Vbeta and 13 Jbeta primers. Only in-frame clones appear in the TCRdb table, and some are missing; sequencing was by immunoSEQ multiplex PCR. The data contain about 200,000 clones, over 75% of them singletons. With regard to this clone: No antigen is known for it.

Specimen: PBMCs. The TCR was taken from a woman under 40 in good health and CMV-seronegative.

The CDR3 is CAWSSTGNYGYTF. The CDR3 DNA follows: TGTGCCTGGAGCTCTACAGGGAACTATGGCTACACCTTC. The chain combines TRBV30 with TRBJ1-2, with a weak D call TRBD1 (6 bases). The germline V and J ends were trimmed by 3 bases and 2 bases, with 10 bases remaining between them. Germline values: CDR1 GTSNPN, CDR2 SVGIG (reference sequence). The CDR3 contains 13 residues. Combining the CDR3 with reference TRBV30 and TRBJ1-2 gives the whole variable domain SQTIHQWPATLVQPVGSPLSLECTVEGTSNPNLYWYRQAAGRGLQLLFYSVGIGQISSEVPQNLSASRPQDRQFILSSKKLLLSDSGFYLCAWSSTGNYGYTFGSGTRLTVV.